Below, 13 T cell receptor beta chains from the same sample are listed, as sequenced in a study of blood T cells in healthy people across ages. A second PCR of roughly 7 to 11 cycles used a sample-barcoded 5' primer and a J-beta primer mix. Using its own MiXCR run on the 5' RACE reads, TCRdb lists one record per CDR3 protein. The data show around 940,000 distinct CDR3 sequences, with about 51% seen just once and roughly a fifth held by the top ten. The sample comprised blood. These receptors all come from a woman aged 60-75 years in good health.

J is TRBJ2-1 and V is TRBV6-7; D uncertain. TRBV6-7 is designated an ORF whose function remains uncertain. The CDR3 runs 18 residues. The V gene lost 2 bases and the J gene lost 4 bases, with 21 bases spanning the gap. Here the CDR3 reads CASSYAKMETREYNEQFF. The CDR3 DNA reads TGTGCCAGCAGTTACGCCAAGATGGAGACTCGAGAGTACAATGAGCAGTTCTTC.

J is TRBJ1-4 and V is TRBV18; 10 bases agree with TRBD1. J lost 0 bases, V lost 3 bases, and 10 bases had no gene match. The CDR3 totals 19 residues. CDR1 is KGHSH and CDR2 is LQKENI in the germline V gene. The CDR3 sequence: CASSPSLPGQGTTNEKLFF. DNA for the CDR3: TGTGCCAGCTCACCGTCGTTACCGGGACAGGGGACAACTAATGAAAAACTGTTTTTT.

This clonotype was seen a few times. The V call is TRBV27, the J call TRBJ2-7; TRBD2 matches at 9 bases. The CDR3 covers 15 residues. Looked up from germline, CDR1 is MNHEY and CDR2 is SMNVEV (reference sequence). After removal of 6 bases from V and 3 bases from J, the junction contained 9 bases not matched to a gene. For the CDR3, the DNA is TGTGCCAGCAGCTGGGCGGGAGGGGGTGACTACGAGCAGTACTTC. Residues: CASSWAGGGDYEQYF.

The CDR3 bases are TGCGCCAGCAGCCAAGGTGTTGATGGGGCCTCCGAGCAGTACTTC. Translation: CASSQGVDGASEQYF. The chain combines TRBV4-1 with TRBJ2-7, with a possible D match to TRBD1 (5 bases). Deletions cut 1 base from V and 6 bases from J, with 16 bases between. CDR3 length: 15 amino acids. From germline, CDR1 is MGHRA and CDR2 YSYEKL.

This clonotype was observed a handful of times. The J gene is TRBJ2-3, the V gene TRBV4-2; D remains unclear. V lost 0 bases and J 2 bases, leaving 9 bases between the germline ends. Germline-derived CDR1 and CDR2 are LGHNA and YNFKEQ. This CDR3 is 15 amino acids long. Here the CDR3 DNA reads TGTGCCAGCAGCCAAGAGGCACTACCCACAGATACGCAGTATTTT. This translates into CASSQEALPTDTQYF.

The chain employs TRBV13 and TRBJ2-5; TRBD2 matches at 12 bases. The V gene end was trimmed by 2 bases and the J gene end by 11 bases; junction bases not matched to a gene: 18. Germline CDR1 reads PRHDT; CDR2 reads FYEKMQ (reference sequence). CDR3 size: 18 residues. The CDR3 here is CASSLTASGRANLNEQYF. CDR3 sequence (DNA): TGTGCCAGCAGCTTAACGGCTAGCGGGAGGGCCAACCTCAATGAGCAGTACTTC.

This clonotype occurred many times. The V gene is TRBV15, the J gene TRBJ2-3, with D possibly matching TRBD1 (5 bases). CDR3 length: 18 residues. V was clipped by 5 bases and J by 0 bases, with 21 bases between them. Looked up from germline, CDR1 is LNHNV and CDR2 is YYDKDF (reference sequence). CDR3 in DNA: TGTGCCACCAGCGGCGATAAAACAGGCGCTGTAAGCACAGATACGCAGTATTTT. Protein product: CATSGDKTGAVSTDTQYF.

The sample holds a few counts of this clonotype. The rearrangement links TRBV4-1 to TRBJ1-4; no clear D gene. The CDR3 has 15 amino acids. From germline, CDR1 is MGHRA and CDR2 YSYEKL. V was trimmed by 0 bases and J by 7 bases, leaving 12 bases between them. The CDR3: CASSQESVGSEKLFF. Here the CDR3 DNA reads TGCGCCAGCAGCCAAGAATCGGTAGGCAGTGAAAAACTGTTTTTT.

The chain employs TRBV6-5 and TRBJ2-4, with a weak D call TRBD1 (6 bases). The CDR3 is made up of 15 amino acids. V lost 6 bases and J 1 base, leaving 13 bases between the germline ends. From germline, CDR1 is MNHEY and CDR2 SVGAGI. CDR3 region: CASRGVDSAKNIQYF. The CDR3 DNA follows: TGTGCCAGCAGGGGGGTGGACAGTGCCAAAAACATTCAGTACTTC.

The CDR3 DNA follows: TGCAGTGCTAGTCGGTGGGGCGACCAAGAGACCCAGTACTTC. This codes for CSASRWGDQETQYF. The chain has TRBV20-1 and TRBJ2-5, with D possibly matching TRBD1 (5 bases). The germline V gene encodes CDR1 DFQATT and CDR2 SNEGSKA (reference sequence). The CDR3 is 14 amino acids. Between the trimmed V and J ends, which lost 3 bases and 0 bases, there was a span of 11 bases.

The CDR3 sequence: CASSLVGGRDQETQYF. CDR3 in DNA: TGTGCCAGCAGCCTTGTGGGCGGGAGGGACCAAGAGACCCAGTACTTC. This chain links TRBV4-2 with TRBJ2-5, with 9 bases matching TRBD2. V lost 4 bases to trimming and J lost 0 bases; unmatched junction nucleotides: 6. The CDR3 sequence is 16 residues long. Germline CDR1 reads LGHNA; CDR2 reads YNFKEQ.

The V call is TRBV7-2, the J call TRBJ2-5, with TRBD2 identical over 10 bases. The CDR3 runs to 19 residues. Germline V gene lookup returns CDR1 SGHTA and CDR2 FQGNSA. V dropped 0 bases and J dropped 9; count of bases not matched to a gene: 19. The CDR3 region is CASSLAAGASGSISKAQYF. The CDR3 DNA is TGTGCCAGCAGCTTAGCCGCCGGGGCTAGCGGGAGCATTTCCAAGGCCCAGTACTTC.

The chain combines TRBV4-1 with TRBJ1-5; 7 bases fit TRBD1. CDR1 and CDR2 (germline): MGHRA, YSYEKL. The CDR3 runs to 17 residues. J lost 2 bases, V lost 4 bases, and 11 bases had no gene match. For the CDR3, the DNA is TGCGCCAGCAGCCCCCGAACCCGACAGGGAGGCAATCAGCCCCAGCATTTT. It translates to CASSPRTRQGGNQPQHF.